Listed below are T cell receptor beta chains from one sample, sequenced in a study of T cell changes during pregnancy in multiple sclerosis. Here immunoSEQ multiplex PCR was the method, and the copy in TCRdb shows in-frame clones only, minus some. The table lists around 50,000 clones, nearly 95% of them singletons. The sample in question was CD4+ T cells from peripheral blood mononuclear cells, obtained after pregnancy. These receptor sequences come from a female donor in good health, enrolled as a control in a pregnancy study. CDR3s include the opening cysteine and the closing phenylalanine or tryptophan. A D gene is named only where the DNA matches it firmly. For some rows the clone size is stated as once, few or many, or as a class when expanded; others skip it.

CDR3,DNA,V,D,J,size
CASSQSTGGSGNTIYF,TGTGCCAGCAGCCAATCGACAGGGGGCTCTGGAAACACCATATATTTT,TRBV14,TRBD1,TRBJ1-3,few
CASSVGQGGDTQYF,TGTGCCAGCAGTGTAGGACAGGGAGGAGATACGCAGTATTTT,TRBV2,TRBD1,TRBJ2-3,.
CASSPSPGRQGDYGYTF,TGTGCCAGCTCACCGTCCCCAGGCCGACAGGGCGACTATGGCTACACCTTC,TRBV18,TRBD1,TRBJ1-2,once
CASSPSRDSPRAFF,TGTGCCAGCTCACCCTCCCGGGACTCCCCGCGGGCTTTCTTT,TRBV18,.,TRBJ1-1,.
CASSFRTGSGANVLTF,TGTGCCAGCAGCTTCCGGACAGGGTCTGGGGCCAACGTCCTGACTTTC,TRBV5-4,TRBD1,TRBJ2-6,.
CASSPTLGGKRGSSYNEQFF,TGTGCCAGCAGCCCAACCTTGGGGGGGAAAAGGGGAAGCTCCTACAATGAGCAGTTCTTC,TRBV21-1,.,TRBJ2-1,.
CASDRGQKETQYF,TGTGCCAGCGACAGGGGACAAAAAGAGACCCAGTACTTC,TRBV6-1,TRBD1,TRBJ2-5,.
CASSVVTGANVLTF,TGTGCCAGTAGTGTAGTAACTGGGGCCAACGTCCTGACTTTC,TRBV19,.,TRBJ2-6,.
CASSYQGQVWTEAFF,TGTGCCAGCAGTTACCAGGGACAGGTTTGGACTGAAGCTTTCTTT,TRBV27,TRBD1,TRBJ1-1,.
CASSRDRRNTIYF,TGTGCCAGCAGCCGGGACAGAAGAAACACCATATATTTT,TRBV5-6,TRBD1,TRBJ1-3,.
CAWSNSGLRGANVLTF,TGTGCCTGGAGTAACTCCGGGTTAAGGGGGGCCAACGTCCTGACTTTC,TRBV30,.,TRBJ2-6,.
CASSGEEPQHF,TGTGCCAGCAGTGGAGAGGAGCCCCAGCATTTT,TRBV6-1,.,TRBJ1-5,.
CASSLGGGSLWDSPLHF,TGCGCCAGCAGCCTGGGAGGGGGCTCGCTATGGGATTCACCCCTCCACTTT,TRBV5-1,TRBD1,TRBJ1-6,.
CASSLERSDTQYF,TGTGCCAGCAGCTTAGAACGGTCAGATACGCAGTATTTT,TRBV7-9,.,TRBJ2-3,.
CASSTNRAEAFF,TGTGCCAGTAGTACTAACAGAGCTGAAGCTTTCTTT,TRBV19,.,TRBJ1-1,.
CASSESREGSDTQYF,TGTGCCAGCAGTGAATCGCGGGAGGGATCAGATACGCAGTATTTT,TRBV2,TRBD2,TRBJ2-3,few
CASSQSTANTGELFF,TGCGCCAGCAGCCAATCCACAGCGAACACCGGGGAGCTGTTTTTT,TRBV5-1,.,TRBJ2-2,.
CASTAYSSGANVLTF,TGTGCCAGCACTGCTTATAGCTCTGGGGCCAACGTCCTGACTTTC,TRBV28,.,TRBJ2-6,.
CASSLRRTGFSPLHF,TGTGCCAGCAGCTTAAGGAGGACAGGGTTTTCACCCCTCCACTTT,TRBV11-2,TRBD1,TRBJ1-6,once
CASRVELTKNIQYF,TGCGCCAGCAGGGTGGAGTTGACCAAAAACATTCAGTACTTC,TRBV5-1,.,TRBJ2-4,once
CASSPGRERDTIYF,TGTGCCAGCTCCCCGGGCCGGGAACGGGACACCATATATTTT,TRBV18,.,TRBJ1-3,.
CASRLSGSYEQYF,TGTGCCAGCAGACTTAGCGGGAGTTACGAGCAGTACTTC,TRBV27,TRBD2,TRBJ2-7,.
CASSQDDQGETQYF,TGCGCCAGCAGCCAAGACGATCAGGGCGAGACCCAGTACTTC,TRBV4-1,.,TRBJ2-5,few
CASSRQGNSPLHF,TGTGCCAGCAGCAGACAGGGTAATTCACCCCTCCACTTT,TRBV27,TRBD1,TRBJ1-6,.
CASSGYTGSDQPQHF,TGTGCCAGTAGTGGATATACAGGGTCCGATCAGCCCCAGCATTTT,TRBV19,.,TRBJ1-5,.
CASTGQAPSTDTQYF,TGTGCCAGTACCGGACAGGCCCCTAGCACAGATACGCAGTATTTT,TRBV28,TRBD1,TRBJ2-3,.
CASSSGAGTNTGELFF,TGTGCCAGCAGTTCCGGAGCGGGGACGAACACCGGGGAGCTGTTTTTT,TRBV6-6,TRBD2,TRBJ2-2,.
CASSPRTRSGEQFF,TGTGCCAGCAGCCCCCGGACTCGGTCGGGTGAGCAGTTCTTC,TRBV28,.,TRBJ2-1,.
CASSFTWEGGYTF,TGTGCCAGCAGCTTCACCTGGGAGGGTGGCTACACCTTC,TRBV7-3,.,TRBJ1-2,.
CASNRGAGRTDTQYF,TGTGCCAGCAATAGAGGGGCCGGGAGGACAGATACGCAGTATTTT,TRBV7-9,TRBD2,TRBJ2-3,.